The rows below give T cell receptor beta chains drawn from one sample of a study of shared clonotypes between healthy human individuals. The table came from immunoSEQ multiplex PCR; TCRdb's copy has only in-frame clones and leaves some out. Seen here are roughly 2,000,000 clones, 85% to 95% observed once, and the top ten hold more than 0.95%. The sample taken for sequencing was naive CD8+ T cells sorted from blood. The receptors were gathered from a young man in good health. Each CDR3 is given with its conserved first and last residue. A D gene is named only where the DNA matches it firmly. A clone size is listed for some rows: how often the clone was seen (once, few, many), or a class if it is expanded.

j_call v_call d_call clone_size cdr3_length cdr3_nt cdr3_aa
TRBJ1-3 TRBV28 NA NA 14 TGTGCCAGCCCGGGATCTAATTCAGGAAACACCATATATTTT CASPGSNSGNTIYF
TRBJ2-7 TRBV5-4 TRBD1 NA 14 TGTGCCAGCAGACCCGGGACAGGGAACTACGAGCAGTACTTC CASRPGTGNYEQYF
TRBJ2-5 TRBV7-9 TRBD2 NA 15 TGTGCCAGCAGCTATGGGGGAGGGTACCAAGAGACCCAGTACTTC CASSYGGGYQETQYF
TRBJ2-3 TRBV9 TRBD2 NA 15 TGTGCCAGCAGCGTAGTCCAAGCGGGGGAAGATACGCAGTATTTT CASSVVQAGEDTQYF
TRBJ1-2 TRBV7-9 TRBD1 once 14 TGTGCCAGCAGCGTAGGACAGGTGACCTATGGCTACACCTTC CASSVGQVTYGYTF
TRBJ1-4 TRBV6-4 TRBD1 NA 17 TGTGCCAGCAGTGACGTGGGCCAGGGGGTAATTGGTGAAAAACTGTTTTTT CASSDVGQGVIGEKLFF
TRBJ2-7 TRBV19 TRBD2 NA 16 TGTGCCAGTAGTATAGATGAACGGGAGGGCGCCTACGAGCAGTACTTC CASSIDEREGAYEQYF
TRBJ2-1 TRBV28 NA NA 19 TGTGCCAGCAGTTTAGGGCGGGGCGCCGAAGACAGCTCCTACAATGAGCAGTTCTTC CASSLGRGAEDSSYNEQFF
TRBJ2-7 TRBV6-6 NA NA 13 TGTGCCAGCGGGGAAACAGGTTCCTACGAGCAGTACTTC CASGETGSYEQYF
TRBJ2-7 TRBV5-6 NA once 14 TGTGCCAGCAGCTCCCAGGGTTACTCCTACGAGCAGTACTTC CASSSQGYSYEQYF
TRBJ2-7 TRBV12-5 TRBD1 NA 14 TGTGCTAGTGCCTTCGGGGACAGTTCCTACGAGCAGTACTTC CASAFGDSSYEQYF
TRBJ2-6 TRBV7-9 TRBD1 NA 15 TGTGCCAGCGGACAACAGGGGTCTGGGGCCAACGTCCTGACTTTC CASGQQGSGANVLTF
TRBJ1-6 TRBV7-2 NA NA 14 TGTGCCAGCAGCTGGGGCCCCTATAATTCACCCCTCCACTTT CASSWGPYNSPLHF
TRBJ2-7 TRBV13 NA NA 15 TGTGCCAGCAGCTTAGTCCCGGAGGGCCCTCGGGAGCAGTACTTC CASSLVPEGPREQYF
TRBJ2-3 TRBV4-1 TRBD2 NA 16 TGCGCCAGCAGCCAAGTCGGGGGGATTAGCACAGATACGCAGTATTTT CASSQVGGISTDTQYF
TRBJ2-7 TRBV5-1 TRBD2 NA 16 TGCGCCAGCAGCTTGGGATCTAGCGGGAGGGCCCACGAGCAGTACTTC CASSLGSSGRAHEQYF
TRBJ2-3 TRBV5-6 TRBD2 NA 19 TGTGCCAGCAGCTCCGGACTAGCGGGAGGGCAACGGACCACAGATACGCAGTATTTT CASSSGLAGGQRTTDTQYF
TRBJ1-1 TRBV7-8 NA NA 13 TGTGCCAGCAGCTTATCGTGGGGGGCGCCGGCTTTCTTT CASSLSWGAPAFF
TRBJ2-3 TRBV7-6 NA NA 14 TGTGCCAGCAGCCACCTTAAGGGGCCGGATACGCAGTATTTT CASSHLKGPDTQYF
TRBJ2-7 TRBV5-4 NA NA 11 TGTGCCAGCAGTTCAAACTACGAGCAGTACTTC CASSSNYEQYF
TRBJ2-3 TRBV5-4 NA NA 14 TGTGCCAGCAGCTGGGGACTGAACACAGATACGCAGTATTTT CASSWGLNTDTQYF
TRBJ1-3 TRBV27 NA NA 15 TGTGCCAGCAGTCCTAATACAGAGTATGGAAACACCATATATTTT CASSPNTEYGNTIYF
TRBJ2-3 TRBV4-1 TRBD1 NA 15 TGCGCCAGCAGCCATTTGACAGGGTGGGATGATACGCAGTATTTT CASSHLTGWDDTQYF
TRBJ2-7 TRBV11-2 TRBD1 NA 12 TGTGCCAGCGGTCAGGGGGCCTACGAGCAGTACTTC CASGQGAYEQYF
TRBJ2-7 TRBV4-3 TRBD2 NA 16 TGCGCCAGCAGCCCGGCGAGCGGGAGTCATCCCTACGAGCAGTACTTC CASSPASGSHPYEQYF
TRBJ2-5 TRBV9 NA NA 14 TGTGCCAGCAGTAAAGGGGACATGGGGGAGACCCAGTACTTC CASSKGDMGETQYF
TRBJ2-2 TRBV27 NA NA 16 TGTGCCAGCAGTTATTCTGCGGGGCATCTCCCCGGGGAGCTGTTTTTT CASSYSAGHLPGELFF
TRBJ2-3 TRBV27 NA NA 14 TGTGCCAGCAGTTTAAGTTTAGGGGGAGATACGCAGTATTTT CASSLSLGGDTQYF
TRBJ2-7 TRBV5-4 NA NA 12 TGTGCCAGCTCCACGAACTCCTACGAGCAGTACTTC CASSTNSYEQYF